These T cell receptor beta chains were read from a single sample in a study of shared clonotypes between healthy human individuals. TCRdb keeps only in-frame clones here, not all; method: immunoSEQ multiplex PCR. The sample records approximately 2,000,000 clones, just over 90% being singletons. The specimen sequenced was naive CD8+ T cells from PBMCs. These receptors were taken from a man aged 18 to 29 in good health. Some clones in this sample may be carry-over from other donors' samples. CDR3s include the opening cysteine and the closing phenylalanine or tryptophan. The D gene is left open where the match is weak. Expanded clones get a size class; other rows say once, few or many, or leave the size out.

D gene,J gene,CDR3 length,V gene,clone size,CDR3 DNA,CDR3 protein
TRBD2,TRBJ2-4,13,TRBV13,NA,TGTGCCAGCAGCTTTTCGGGGAGGGCCGGGCAGTACTTC,CASSFSGRAGQYF
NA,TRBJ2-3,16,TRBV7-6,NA,TGTGCCAGCAGCTTATGGCCGGAGGGGGGCACAGATACGCAGTATTTT,CASSLWPEGGTDTQYF
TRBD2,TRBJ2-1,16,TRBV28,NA,TGTGCCAGCAGTTCAGAGACTAGCGGGATTATCGATGAGCAGTTCTTC,CASSSETSGIIDEQFF
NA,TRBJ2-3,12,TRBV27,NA,TGTGCCAGCAGTTCAATAGCGGCTACGCAGTATTTT,CASSSIAATQYF
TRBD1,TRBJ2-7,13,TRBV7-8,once,TGTGCCAGCAACCGGGACAGTGCCTACGAGCAGTACTTC,CASNRDSAYEQYF
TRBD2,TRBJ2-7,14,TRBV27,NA,TGTGCCAGCAGTTTTGGTGTTCTAGCGGGCGAGCAGTACTTC,CASSFGVLAGEQYF
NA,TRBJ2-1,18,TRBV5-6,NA,TGTGCCAGCAGCTTGGGACGAAGGACTCTGAGCTCCTACAATGAGCAGTTCTTC,CASSLGRRTLSSYNEQFF
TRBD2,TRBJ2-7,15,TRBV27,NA,TGTGCCAGCAGTCTTCGACTAGCGGGTTCCTACGAGCAGTACTTC,CASSLRLAGSYEQYF
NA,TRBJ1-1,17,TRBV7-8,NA,TGTGCCAGCAGCCTTACCGGCAGAGCCAACTTTAACACTGAAGCTTTCTTT,CASSLTGRANFNTEAFF
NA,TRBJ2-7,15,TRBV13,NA,TGTGCCAGCAGCTTAGGCACGGTGAGCTCCTACGAGCAGTACTTC,CASSLGTVSSYEQYF
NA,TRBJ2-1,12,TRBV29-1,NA,TGCAGCGCTAAACAGGTATACAATGAGCAGTTCTTC,CSAKQVYNEQFF
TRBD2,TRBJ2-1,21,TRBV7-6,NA,TGTGCCAGCAGCCCTACCCCCTACCCACCTACCGGGACTACCGTATACAATGAGCAGTTCTTC,CASSPTPYPPTGTTVYNEQFF
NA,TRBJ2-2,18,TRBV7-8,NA,TGTGCCAGCAGCCCCCAAAGGGGGGAGGGCCTTATTCCCGGGGAGCTGTTTTTT,CASSPQRGEGLIPGELFF
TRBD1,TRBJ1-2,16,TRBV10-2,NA,TGCGCCAGCAGTGAGTCGATGGCAGGGGGACTCTATGGCTACACCTTC,CASSESMAGGLYGYTF
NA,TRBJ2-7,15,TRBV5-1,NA,TGCGCCAGCAGCAGTCGGTCGGGGGGCGACTACGAGCAGTACTTC,CASSSRSGGDYEQYF
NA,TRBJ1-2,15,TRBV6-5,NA,TGTGCCAGCAGTTATAATCCGGGCGACAGCTATGGCTACACCTTC,CASSYNPGDSYGYTF
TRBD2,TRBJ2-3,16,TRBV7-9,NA,TGTGCCAGCAGACCCCTAGCGGGAGGTCCCACAGATACGCAGTATTTT,CASRPLAGGPTDTQYF
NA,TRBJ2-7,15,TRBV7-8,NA,TGTGCCAGCAGCTTGGGTGGAAGGAGCTCCTACGAGCAGTACTTC,CASSLGGRSSYEQYF
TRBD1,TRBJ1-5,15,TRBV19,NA,TGTGCCAGTAGTGGATACAGGGGGCTCAATCAGCCCCAGCATTTT,CASSGYRGLNQPQHF
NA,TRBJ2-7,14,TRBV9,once,TGTGCCAGCAGCGTACATGGGGAATCCTACGAGCAGTACTTC,CASSVHGESYEQYF
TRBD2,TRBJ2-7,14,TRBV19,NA,TGTGCCAGTAGTACTCGGACTAGCCCTTACGAGCAGTACTTC,CASSTRTSPYEQYF
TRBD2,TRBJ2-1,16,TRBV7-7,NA,TGTGCCAGCAGCTCAATGGGACTAGCGGCCTACAATGAGCAGTTCTTC,CASSSMGLAAYNEQFF
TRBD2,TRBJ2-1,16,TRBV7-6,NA,TGTGCCAGCAGCGCCGGGACTAGCGGGAGCCCCAATGAGCAGTTCTTC,CASSAGTSGSPNEQFF
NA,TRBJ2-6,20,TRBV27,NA,TGTGCCAGCAGTTCCCCCCCCAGCCGCCCTAGGGGTGCTGGGGCCAACGTCCTGACTTTC,CASSSPPSRPRGAGANVLTF
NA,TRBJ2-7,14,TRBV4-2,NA,TGTGCCAGCAGCCAAGGGCGGGGTTCCTACGAGCAGTACTTC,CASSQGRGSYEQYF
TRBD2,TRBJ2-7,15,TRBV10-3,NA,TGTGCCACCCTGGGGTCTAGCGGGGCAACCTACGAGCAGTACTTC,CATLGSSGATYEQYF
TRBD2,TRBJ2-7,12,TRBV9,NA,TGTGCCAGCAGCGAGACCGGGAGGGTGCAGTACTTC,CASSETGRVQYF
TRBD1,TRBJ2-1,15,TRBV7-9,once,TGTGCCAGCAGCCACCGACAGGGGGAGTACAATGAGCAGTTCTTC,CASSHRQGEYNEQFF
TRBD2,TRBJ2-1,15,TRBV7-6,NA,TGTGCCAGCAGCTTAAAACTAGCGGGAGCCAATGAGCAGTTCTTC,CASSLKLAGANEQFF
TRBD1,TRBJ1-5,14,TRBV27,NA,TGTGCCAGCGGACCGACAGGGGGTAGTCAGCCCCAGCATTTT,CASGPTGGSQPQHF
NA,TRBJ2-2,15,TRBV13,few,TGTGCCAGCACCACTGAAGGGGGTCTCACCGGGGAGCTGTTTTTT,CASTTEGGLTGELFF
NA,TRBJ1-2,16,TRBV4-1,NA,TGCGCCAGCAGCCAATATGTGGAAAGGGACCCATATGGCTACACCTTC,CASSQYVERDPYGYTF
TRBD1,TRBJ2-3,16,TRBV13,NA,TGTGCCAGCAGCTTTTCCGGACAGGTTAGCACAGATACGCAGTATTTT,CASSFSGQVSTDTQYF
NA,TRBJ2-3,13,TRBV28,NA,TGTGCCAGCAGTTTACGGGCCACAGATACGCAGTATTTT,CASSLRATDTQYF
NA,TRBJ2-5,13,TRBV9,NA,TGTGCCAGCAGCGTAGGGGGGAGAGAGACCCAGTACTTC,CASSVGGRETQYF
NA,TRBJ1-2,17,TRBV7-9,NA,TGTGCCAGCACCCTCTCCGGCATCGGAAGTATGGACTATGGCTACACCTTC,CASTLSGIGSMDYGYTF
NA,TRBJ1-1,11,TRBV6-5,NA,TGTGCCAGCAGCCATGGGACAGAAGCTTTCTTT,CASSHGTEAFF
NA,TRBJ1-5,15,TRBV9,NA,TGTGCCAGCAGCGTGGGGGGGTTAGACAATCAGCCCCAGCATTTT,CASSVGGLDNQPQHF
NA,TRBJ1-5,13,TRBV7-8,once,TGTGCCAGCAGCCGAATTCAAAATCAGCCCCAGCATTTT,CASSRIQNQPQHF
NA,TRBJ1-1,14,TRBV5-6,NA,TGTGCCAGCAGCTTGTTGTTAGGCGGGACTGAAGCTTTCTTT,CASSLLLGGTEAFF
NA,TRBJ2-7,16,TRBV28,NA,TGTGCCAGCAGCCCCCCAGGGGATAGCGAGCTCTACGAGCAGTACTTC,CASSPPGDSELYEQYF
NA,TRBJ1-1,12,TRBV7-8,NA,TGTGCCAGCAGCGGGGGCGGCACTGAAGCTTTCTTT,CASSGGGTEAFF
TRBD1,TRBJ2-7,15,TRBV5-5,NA,TGTGCCAGCAGCTTTGCCGGACAGGGGAGCGACGAGCAGTACTTC,CASSFAGQGSDEQYF
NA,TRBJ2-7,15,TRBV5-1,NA,TGCGCCAGCAGCTTGGCGATAACAGGGACCCACGAGCAGTACTTC,CASSLAITGTHEQYF
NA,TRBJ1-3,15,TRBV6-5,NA,TGTGCCAGCAGTTACGAGGCGAGCTCTGGAAACACCATATATTTT,CASSYEASSGNTIYF
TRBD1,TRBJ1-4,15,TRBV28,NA,TGTGCCAGCAGTCAGGGACAGAGTTTGAATGAAAAACTGTTTTTT,CASSQGQSLNEKLFF
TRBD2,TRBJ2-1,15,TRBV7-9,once,TGTGCCAGCAGCGCGACTAGCGCAACCTACAATGAGCAGTTCTTC,CASSATSATYNEQFF
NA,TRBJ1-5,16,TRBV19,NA,TGTGCCAGTAGTTCCCCCCTTGGTGGGCGCAATCAGCCCCAGCATTTT,CASSSPLGGRNQPQHF
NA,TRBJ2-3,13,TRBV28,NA,TGTGCCAGCAGTTTACTAGGATCAGATACGCAGTATTTT,CASSLLGSDTQYF
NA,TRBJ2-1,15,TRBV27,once,TGTGCCAGCAGTCATATTGGGAGTCTGAGGGATGAGCAGTTCTTC,CASSHIGSLRDEQFF
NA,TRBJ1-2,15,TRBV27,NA,TGTGCCAGCAGTTTATCTCGGAATCCCCACTATGGCTACACCTTC,CASSLSRNPHYGYTF
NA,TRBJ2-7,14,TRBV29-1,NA,TGCAGCGTTGTTTTCGTGGCTTTCGGTAACGAGCAGTACTTC,CSVVFVAFGNEQYF